The 9 T cell receptor beta chains presented below share a single source sample, sequenced in a study of response to subunit inactivated influenza vaccine. From the RT-PCR reads, TCRdb called clonotypes with MiXCR, one entry per CDR3 protein. The repertoire holds around 570,000 distinct CDR3 sequences, with less than 8% as singletons. The input for sequencing was PBMCs from blood, taken about 23 months after vaccination. The receptors were gathered from a man in his fifties or sixties who received an inactivated influenza vaccine.

Many counts were recorded for this clonotype. The chain has TRBV6-5 and TRBJ2-2; weak D call: TRBD2 (6 bases). Germline-derived CDR1 and CDR2 are MNHEY and SVGAGI. CDR3 length equals 16 residues. Trimming took off 2 bases at V and 4 bases at J, with 14 bases between the two ends. CDR3 sequence: CASSYTIGSSTGELFF. CDR3 nucleotides: TGTGCCAGCAGTTACACGATCGGGAGTTCCACCGGGGAGCTGTTTTTT.

This clonotype was detected ten times or more. This chain connects TRBV3-1 to TRBJ2-3; D may be TRBD1 or TRBD2 (6 bases each). Germline V gene lookup returns CDR1 LGHDT and CDR2 YNNKEL (reference sequence). V lost 1 base to trimming and J lost 6 bases, with 20 bases between them. CDR3 length equals 17 residues. The CDR3 DNA reads TGTGCCAGCAGCCAAGGGTTGACAGGACTACTAGGGGATACGCAGTATTTT. It specifies CASSQGLTGLLGDTQYF.

There are many counts of this clonotype. The chain employs TRBV27 and TRBJ2-1, with D unclear. This CDR3 region has 13 residues. V lost 4 bases and J 16 bases, leaving 20 bases between the germline ends. The V gene's germline CDR1 is MNHEY and CDR2 SMNVEV (reference sequence). The CDR3 region has the DNA TGTGCCAGCAGTTCCGGTTCTTCCCCCACACGATTCTTC. This codes for CASSSGSSPTRFF.

The chain combines TRBV20-1 with TRBJ1-4; possibly TRBD1 for D (6 bases). This CDR3 is 13 amino acids long. The V end lost 3 bases, the J end lost 6 bases, and 11 bases lay between the germline ends. CDR1 is DFQATT and CDR2 is SNEGSKA in the germline V gene (reference sequence). The DNA of the CDR3 is TGCAGTGCTAGGGAGGGGGGAGATGAAAAACTGTTTTTT. Encoded protein: CSAREGGDEKLFF.

The chain carries TRBV21-1 and TRBJ2-1; TRBD2 was called by the table and not checked on the DNA. TRBV21-1 is classified as a pseudogene. CDR3 length equals 15 residues. CDR3 in amino acids: CASSLSGYPYNEQFF. CDR3 sequence (DNA): TGTGCCAGCAGCCTTAGCGGCTATCCCTACAATGAGCAGTTCTTC.

This clonotype occurred many times. The chain employs TRBV4-3 and TRBJ1-5; 8 bases map to TRBD1. This CDR3 region has 18 residues. Germline lookup yields CDR1 LGHNA and CDR2 YSLEER. J lost 4 bases, V lost 0 bases, and 11 bases had no gene match. The CDR3 DNA reads TGCGCCAGCAGCCAAGATTCTTTTTGGACAGGGCGTAATCAGCCCCAGCATTTT. This sequence encodes CASSQDSFWTGRNQPQHF.

The DNA for the CDR3 is TGTGCCATCAGACCGGGACTAGCGGGGGCCACCGGGGAGCTGTTTTTT. It is translated as CAIRPGLAGATGELFF. This chain joins TRBV10-3 and TRBJ2-2; 14 bases are a match to TRBD2. The CDR3 consists of 16 residues. CDR1 is ENHRY, CDR2 SYGVKD, per germline. V lost 6 bases, J lost 4 bases, and 4 bases stayed unmatched.

This clonotype was counted many times. The chain joins TRBV28 to TRBJ2-3, with D perhaps assigned TRBD1 or TRBD2 (5 bases each). Per the germline V gene, CDR1 is MDHEN and CDR2 is SYDVKM. V lost 8 bases and J 0 bases, leaving 15 bases between the germline ends. The CDR3 loop spans 15 amino acids. The CDR3 region is CASRPWDGSTDTQYF. CDR3 nucleotide sequence: TGTGCCAGCCGGCCCTGGGACGGTAGCACAGATACGCAGTATTTT.

This clonotype was counted only a few times. The CDR3 DNA reads TGTGCCAGCAGCTTAGTCGGACAGGGTATCTACGAGCAGTACTTC. Protein sequence: CASSLVGQGIYEQYF. The chain carries TRBV11-2 and TRBJ2-7; 8 nucleotides agree with TRBD1. The CDR3 is 15 residues long. V trimming: 1 base; J trimming: 3 bases; junction bases outside the gene matches: 5. Germline CDR1 and CDR2: SGHAT and FQNNGV.